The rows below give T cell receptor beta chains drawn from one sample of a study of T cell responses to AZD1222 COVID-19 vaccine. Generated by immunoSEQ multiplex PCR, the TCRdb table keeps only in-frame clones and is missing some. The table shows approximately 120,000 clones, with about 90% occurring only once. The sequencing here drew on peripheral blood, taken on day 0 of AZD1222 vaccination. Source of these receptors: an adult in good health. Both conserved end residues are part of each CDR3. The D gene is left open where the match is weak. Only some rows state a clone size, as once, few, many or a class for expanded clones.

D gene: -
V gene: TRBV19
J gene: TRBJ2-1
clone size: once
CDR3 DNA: TGTGCCAGTAGAGAGTACGACTACAATGAGCAGTTCTTC
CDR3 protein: CASREYDYNEQFF

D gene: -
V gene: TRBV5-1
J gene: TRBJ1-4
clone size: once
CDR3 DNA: TGCGCCAGCACCTCAGGGGCAGCTAATGAAAAACTGTTTTTT
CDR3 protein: CASTSGAANEKLFF

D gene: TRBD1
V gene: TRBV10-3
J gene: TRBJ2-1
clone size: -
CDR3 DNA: TGTGCCACCCTACCACGGGACAGGGCCTACAATGAGCAGTTCTTC
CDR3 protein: CATLPRDRAYNEQFF

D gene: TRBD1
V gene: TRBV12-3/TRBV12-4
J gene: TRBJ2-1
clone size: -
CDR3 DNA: TGTGCCAGCAGTTTGGGACAGGCCAATGAGCAGTTCTTC
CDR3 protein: CASSLGQANEQFF

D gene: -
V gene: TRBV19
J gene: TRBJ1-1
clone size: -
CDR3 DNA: TGTGCCAGTAGTATAGGGGCAAACAATGAAGCTTTCTTT
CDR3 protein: CASSIGANNEAFF

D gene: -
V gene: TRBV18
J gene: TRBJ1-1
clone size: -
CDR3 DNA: TGTGCCAGCTCACTGATACCGGCGAACACTGAAGCTTTCTTT
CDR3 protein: CASSLIPANTEAFF

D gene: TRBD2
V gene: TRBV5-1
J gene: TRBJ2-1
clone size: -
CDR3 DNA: TGCGCCAGCAGCCCGGGACTAGCGGGGGGGTATGAGCAGTTCTTC
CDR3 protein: CASSPGLAGGYEQFF

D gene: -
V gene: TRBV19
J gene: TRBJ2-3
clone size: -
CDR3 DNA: TGTGCCAGTAGTACCTTGGGCGCAGATACGCAGTATTTT
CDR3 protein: CASSTLGADTQYF

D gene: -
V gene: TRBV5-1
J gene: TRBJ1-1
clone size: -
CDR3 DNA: TGCGCCAGCAGCCACGACACGGCAGCGAACACTGAAGCTTTCTTT
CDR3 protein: CASSHDTAANTEAFF

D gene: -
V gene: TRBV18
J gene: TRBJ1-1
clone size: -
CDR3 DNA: TGTGCCAGCTCACCGTACGGGGCAGGGTGGGGGACTGAAGCTTTCTTT
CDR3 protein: CASSPYGAGWGTEAFF